Shown below are 22 T cell receptor beta chains from a single sample sequenced in a study of shared clonotypes between healthy human individuals (dated by TCRdb to the early 2020s). Libraries were prepared through the immunoSEQ multiplex PCR assay. The table was pulled from immuneACCESS by TCRdb, which kept in-frame rearrangements only. Such tables lose some clones; where checked, under half of the loss comes from unresolved V genes, and the rest has no known cause. This sample holds approximately 940,000 clones; over 60% were observed only once. Approximately 1.5% of the sample comes from the top ten. Sequenced sample: memory CD4+ T cells sorted from blood. What the cell subset or site label conveys for this sample: CD45RA-negative fraction. The receptors were gathered from a man between 18 and 29 years old in good health.

This chain connects TRBV9 to TRBJ2-1; D is unresolved. The germline CDR1 and CDR2 sequences are SGDLS and YYNGEE. This CDR3 contains 16 residues. The ends were cut back, 2 bases at V and 2 bases at J, with 14 bases in the middle. CDR3 sequence: CASSVSVGMAYNEQFF. The CDR3 nucleotides are TGTGCCAGCAGCGTTTCCGTGGGAATGGCCTACAATGAGCAGTTCTTC.

As regards this clone: Other DNA sequences within the sample encode an identical CDR3. The chain carries TRBV7-3 and TRBJ2-1, with TRBD1 matching over 8 bases. The junction had 3 bases not matched to a gene; V was cut back by 4 bases and J by 1 base. Germline V gene lookup returns CDR1 SGHTA and CDR2 FQGTGA. The CDR3 is 15 amino acids. Here the CDR3 DNA reads TGTGCCAGCAGCTCCGACAGGGGATCCTACAATGAGCAGTTCTTC. This encodes CASSSDRGSYNEQFF.

With regard to this clone: The same CDR3 is also encoded by other DNA sequences in this sample. V is TRBV7-9 and J is TRBJ2-7; D unresolved. The CDR3 has 14 residues. CDR1 is SEHNR, CDR2 FQNEAQ, per germline (reference sequence). Deletions cut 5 bases from V and 0 bases from J, with 11 bases between. CDR3 nucleotide sequence: TGTGCCAGCAGCCCCCGAACCAGCTCCTACGAGCAGTACTTC. Amino acids: CASSPRTSSYEQYF.

About this clone itself: At one boundary the junction diverges from the germline segment, which might be a read error. The chain combines TRBV2 with TRBJ2-7; unclear D gene. This CDR3 is 14 amino acids long. CDR1 is SNHLY, CDR2 FYNNEI, per germline. The CDR3 loop is CLPGWDASSYEQYF. DNA for the CDR3: TGCCTACCCGGCTGGGATGCTAGCTCCTACGAGCAGTACTTC.

The chain couples TRBV7-9 to TRBJ2-1; 8 bases are a match to TRBD2. V dropped 5 bases and J dropped 14; count of bases not matched to a gene: 8. The germline CDR1 and CDR2 sequences are SEHNR and FQNEAQ (reference sequence). This CDR3 has 12 residues. CDR3 sequence (DNA): TGTGCCAGCAGCCCGCAGCGGGAGATGGAGTTCTTC. The encoded protein is CASSPQREMEFF.

This clone was counted many times. In the same sample, other DNA sequences code for this CDR3. The gene calls are TRBV5-1 and TRBJ2-7; 11 bases line up with TRBD2. Losses at the gene ends were 2 bases for V and 6 bases for J; bases not matched to a gene: 1. Germline V gives CDR1 SGHRS, CDR2 YFSETQ. The CDR3 is made up of 13 amino acids. This CDR3 reads CASSLGLAGEQYF. For the CDR3, the DNA is TGCGCCAGCAGCTTAGGACTAGCGGGCGAGCAGTACTTC. Using reference TRBV5-1 and TRBJ2-7 for the parts outside the CDR3, the full variable domain is KAGVTQTPRYLIKTRGQQVTLSCSPISGHRSVSWYQQTPGQGLQFLFEYFSETQRNKGNFPGRFSGRQFSNSRSEMNVSTLELGDSALYLCASSLGLAGEQYFGPGTRLTVT.

The chain employs TRBV19 and TRBJ2-2, with D perhaps TRBD1 or TRBD2 (5 bases each). Germline CDR1 is LNHDA and CDR2 is SQIVND (reference sequence). With 10 bases removed from V and 1 base from J, the gap between germline ends came to 13 bases. This CDR3 comprises 14 residues. CDR3 nucleotides: TGTGCCACGAGGGGTGGCCGGAACACCGGGGAGCTGTTTTTT. Amino acids: CATRGGRNTGELFF.

The rearrangement uses TRBV9 and TRBJ1-2; 12 nucleotides match TRBD1. The germline V gene encodes CDR1 SGDLS and CDR2 YYNGEE. Trimming cost V 4 bases and J 5 bases; bases outside gene matches: 3. The CDR3 length is 14 residues. In DNA, the CDR3 is TGTGCCAGCAGCCCGGGACAGGGGGCTTATGGCTACACCTTC. Its protein product is CASSPGQGAYGYTF.

The chain couples TRBV5-6 to TRBJ2-1; the match to TRBD1 covers 9 bases. The ends lost 4 bases at V and 6 bases at J; junction bases unmatched: 8. The CDR3 runs 15 residues. Germline lookup yields CDR1 SGHDT and CDR2 YYEEEE. For the CDR3, the DNA is TGTGCCAGCAGCATCGGGACAGGGAATGTCAATGAGCAGTTCTTC. Translating it yields CASSIGTGNVNEQFF.

This clone was counted only a few times. The chain joins TRBV2 to TRBJ1-5; 7 nucleotides line up with TRBD1. CDR3 length: 16 amino acids. V was clipped by 5 bases and J by 0 bases; unmatched bases: 7. Germline values: CDR1 SNHLY, CDR2 FYNNEI. The CDR3 DNA reads TGTGCCAGCAGTCCCCTGACAGGGCTTAGCAATCAGCCCCAGCATTTT. The encoded protein is CASSPLTGLSNQPQHF.

The chain is built from TRBV11-2 and TRBJ1-6; D might be TRBD1 (5 bases). Germline loops: CDR1 SGHAT, CDR2 FQNNGV. This CDR3 has 17 amino acids. Trimming left V 1 base short and J 4 bases short, with 14 bases between. This CDR3 is CASSLGTVGLYNSPLHF. The CDR3 region has the DNA TGTGCCAGCAGCTTAGGGACGGTGGGGCTATATAATTCACCCCTCCACTTT.

This rearrangement joins TRBV2 to TRBJ1-5; D remains ambiguous. This CDR3 is 15 amino acids long. Germline V gene sequence: CDR1 SNHLY, CDR2 FYNNEI. The V end was cut by 10 bases, the J end by 8 bases, with 24 bases between. The CDR3 nucleotides read TGTGCCACCTCTCTGACGGAGCCCCCTCGGGAGCCCCAGCATTTT. This encodes CATSLTEPPREPQHF. Together with reference TRBV2 and TRBJ1-5, the CDR3 gives the full variable domain: EPEVTQTPSHQVTQMGQEVILRCVPISNHLYFYWYRQILGQKVEFLVSFYNNEISEKSEIFDDQFSVERPDGSNFTLKIRSTKLEDSAMYFCATSLTEPPREPQHFGDGTRLSIL.

This clone was seen a handful of times. This chain uses TRBV5-6 with TRBJ1-5; D unresolved. The CDR3 consists of 15 residues. Trimming stripped 2 bases from V and 4 bases from J, with 13 bases between. Germline V gives CDR1 SGHDT, CDR2 YYEEEE. CDR3 amino acids: CASSFRQAPNQPQHF. The CDR3 DNA reads as TGTGCCAGCAGCTTTCGTCAGGCCCCGAATCAGCCCCAGCATTTT. The whole variable domain, filled in from reference TRBV5-6 and TRBJ1-5, reads DAGVTQSPTHLIKTRGQQVTLRCSPKSGHDTVSWYQQALGQGPQFIFQYYEEEERQRGNFPDRFSGHQFPNYSSELNVNALLLGDSALYLCASSFRQAPNQPQHFGDGTRLSIL.

This clone came up once. The chain employs TRBV29-1 and TRBJ2-3, with 8 positions matching TRBD1. The CDR3 spans 15 residues. CDR1 and CDR2 (germline): SQVTM, ANQGSEA. The V segment lost 5 bases and the J segment 8 bases; nucleotides outside the gene matches: 15. CDR3 nucleotides: TGCAGCGTTCCAACGATACAGGGGGTCCAACCTACGCAGTATTTT. This codes for CSVPTIQGVQPTQYF.

The J gene is TRBJ1-3, the V gene TRBV28; no reliable D call. The length of the CDR3 is 12 residues. V dropped 3 bases and J dropped 5 bases, with 5 bases sitting between them. From germline, CDR1 is MDHEN and CDR2 SYDVKM. The CDR3 nucleotides read TGTGCCAGCAGTTTTTCCCGAAACACCATATATTTT. Translation gives CASSFSRNTIYF.

About this clone: An end of the junction differs from the germline gene, which may be a read error. The chain carries TRBV29-1 and TRBJ1-1, with TRBD1 as a possible D gene (6 bases). Germline values: CDR1 SQVTM, CDR2 ANQGSEA. This CDR3 region has 13 residues. CDR3 coding DNA: TGCAGCGTGGGGCAAGATGGGGGCACTGAAACTTTCTTT. This encodes CSVGQDGGTETFF.

The sample holds one count of this clone. The chain couples TRBV30 to TRBJ1-4, with D unresolved. V gave up 0 bases and J gave up 4 bases, with 12 bases separating them. The germline CDR1 and CDR2 sequences are GTSNPN and SVGIG (reference sequence). This CDR3 region has 15 residues. The CDR3 here is CAWSVGNSFNEKLFF. The CDR3 bases are TGTGCCTGGAGTGTAGGAAACAGCTTTAATGAAAAACTGTTTTTT.

The chain uses TRBV6-1 and TRBJ2-2; TRBD1 matches 10 bases. Germline assignment: CDR1 MNHNS and CDR2 SASEGT. The CDR3 spans 17 residues. Trimming took 2 bases from V and 5 from J; bases not matched to a gene: 8. The CDR3 region has the DNA TGTGCCAGCAGTGAATTGCGACAGGGGGCGAGGACCGGGGAGCTGTTTTTT. Protein product: CASSELRQGARTGELFF.

The rearrangement links TRBV10-3 to TRBJ1-3; D remains unclear. V was shortened by 0 bases and J by 6 bases, with 3 bases between the two germline ends. The germline V gene encodes CDR1 ENHRY and CDR2 SYGVKD. The CDR3 consists of 12 residues. The CDR3: CAISESKNTIYF. The CDR3 DNA reads TGTGCCATCAGTGAGTCGAAAAACACCATATATTTT.

The chain uses TRBV7-2 and TRBJ2-7; TRBD2 might be the D (6 bases). V was clipped by 5 bases and J by 3 bases, with 14 bases between them. The germline gives CDR1 SGHTA, CDR2 FQGNSA. CDR3 length: 14 amino acids. The CDR3 loop reads CASSKRPGSYEQYF. CDR3 DNA: TGTGCCAGCAGCAAGCGCCCCGGGAGCTACGAGCAGTACTTC.

V gene TRBV5-6 combines with J gene TRBJ2-3; D ambiguous. The V and J ends lost 7 bases and 4 bases respectively, with 7 bases between them. This CDR3 comprises 11 residues. CDR1 is SGHDT and CDR2 is YYEEEE in the germline V gene. The CDR3 nucleotides read TGTGCCAGCGGACCGCCAGATACGCAGTATTTT. Its translation: CASGPPDTQYF.

The V gene is TRBV28, the J gene TRBJ2-2; 8 bases agree with TRBD2. V lost 6 bases, J lost 6 bases, and 9 bases stayed unmatched. Germline-derived CDR1 and CDR2 are MDHEN and SYDVKM. CDR3 size: 15 residues. CDR3 sequence reads: CASSFRTSLSGELFF. The CDR3 coding sequence is TGTGCCAGCAGCTTCCGGACTAGCCTTTCCGGGGAGCTGTTTTTT.